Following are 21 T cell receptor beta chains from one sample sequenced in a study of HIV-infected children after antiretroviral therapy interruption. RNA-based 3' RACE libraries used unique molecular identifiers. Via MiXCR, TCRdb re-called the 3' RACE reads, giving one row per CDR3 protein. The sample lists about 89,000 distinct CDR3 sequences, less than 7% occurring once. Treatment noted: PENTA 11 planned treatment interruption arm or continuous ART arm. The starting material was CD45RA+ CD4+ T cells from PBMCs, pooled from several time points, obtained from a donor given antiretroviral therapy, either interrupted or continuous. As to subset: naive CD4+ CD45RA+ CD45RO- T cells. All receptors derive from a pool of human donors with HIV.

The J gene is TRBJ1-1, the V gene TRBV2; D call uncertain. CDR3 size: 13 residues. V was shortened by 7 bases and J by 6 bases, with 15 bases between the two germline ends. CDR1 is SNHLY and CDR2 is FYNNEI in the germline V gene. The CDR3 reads CASIGQEEPEAFF. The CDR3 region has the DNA TGTGCCAGCATAGGGCAGGAAGAACCTGAAGCTTTCTTT. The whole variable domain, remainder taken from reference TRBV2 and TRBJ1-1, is EPEVTQTPSHQVTQMGQEVILRCVPISNHLYFYWYRQILGQKVEFLVSFYNNEISEKSEIFDDQFSVERPDGSNFTLKIRSTKLEDSAMYFCASIGQEEPEAFFGQGTRLTVV.

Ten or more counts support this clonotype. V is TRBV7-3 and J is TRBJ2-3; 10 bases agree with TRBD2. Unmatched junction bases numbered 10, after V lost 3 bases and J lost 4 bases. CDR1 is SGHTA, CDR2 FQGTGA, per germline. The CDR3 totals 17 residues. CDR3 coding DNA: TGTGCCAGCAGCTTCCAAGAAACCGGGACTAGCGCAGATACGCAGTATTTT. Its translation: CASSFQETGTSADTQYF.

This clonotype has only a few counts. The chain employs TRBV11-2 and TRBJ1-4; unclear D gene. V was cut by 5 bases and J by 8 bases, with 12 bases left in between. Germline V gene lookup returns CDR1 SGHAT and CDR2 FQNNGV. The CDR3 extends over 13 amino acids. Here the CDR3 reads CASSNREEEKLFF. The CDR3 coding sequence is TGTGCCAGCAGCAATAGAGAAGAGGAAAAACTGTTTTTT.

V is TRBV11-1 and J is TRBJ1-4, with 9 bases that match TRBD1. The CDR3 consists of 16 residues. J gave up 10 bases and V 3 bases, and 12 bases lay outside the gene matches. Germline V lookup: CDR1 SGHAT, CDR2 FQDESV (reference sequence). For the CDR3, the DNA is TGTGCCAGCAGCTTCCAAGCGCCGGGACAGGGTGGAAAACTGTTTTTT. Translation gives CASSFQAPGQGGKLFF.

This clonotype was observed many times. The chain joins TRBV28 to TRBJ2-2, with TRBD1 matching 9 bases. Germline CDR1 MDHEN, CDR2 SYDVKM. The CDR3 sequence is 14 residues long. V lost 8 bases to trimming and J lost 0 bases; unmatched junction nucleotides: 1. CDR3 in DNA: TGTGCCAGCGGACAGGGGACGAACACCGGGGAGCTGTTTTTT. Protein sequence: CASGQGTNTGELFF.

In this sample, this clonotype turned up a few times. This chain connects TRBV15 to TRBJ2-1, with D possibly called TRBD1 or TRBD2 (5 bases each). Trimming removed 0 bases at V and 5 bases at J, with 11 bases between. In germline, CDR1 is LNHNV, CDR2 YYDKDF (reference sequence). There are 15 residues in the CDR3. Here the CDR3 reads CATSREPRDHNEQFF. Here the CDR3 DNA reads TGTGCCACCAGCAGAGAACCCAGGGACCACAATGAGCAGTTCTTC.

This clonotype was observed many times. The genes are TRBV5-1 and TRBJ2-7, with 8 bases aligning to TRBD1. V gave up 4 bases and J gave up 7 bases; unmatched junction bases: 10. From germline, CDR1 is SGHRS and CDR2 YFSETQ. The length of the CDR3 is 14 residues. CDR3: CASSQAGQALEQYF. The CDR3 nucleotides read TGCGCCAGCAGCCAGGCGGGACAGGCCCTTGAGCAGTACTTC.

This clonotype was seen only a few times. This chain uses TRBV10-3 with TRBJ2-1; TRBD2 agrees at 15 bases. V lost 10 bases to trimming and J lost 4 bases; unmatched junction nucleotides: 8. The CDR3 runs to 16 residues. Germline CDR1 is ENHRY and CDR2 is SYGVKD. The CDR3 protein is CATGLAGGDGYNEQFF. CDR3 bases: TGTGCCACAGGACTAGCGGGGGGGGATGGGTACAATGAGCAGTTCTTC.

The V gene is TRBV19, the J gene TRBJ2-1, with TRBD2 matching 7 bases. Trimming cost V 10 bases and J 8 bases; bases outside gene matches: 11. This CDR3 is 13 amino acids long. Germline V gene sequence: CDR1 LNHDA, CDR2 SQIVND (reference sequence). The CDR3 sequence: CATAGETRHEQFF. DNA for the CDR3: TGTGCCACTGCGGGGGAGACGCGGCATGAGCAGTTCTTC.

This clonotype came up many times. In nucleotides, the CDR3 is TGCAGTGCTGGAGCGGGGGGAATTTACGAGCAGTACTTC. Translation: CSAGAGGIYEQYF. V usage is TRBV20-1 and J usage is TRBJ2-7, with 9 bases fitting TRBD2. After removal of 5 bases from V and 4 bases from J, the junction contained 6 bases not matched to a gene. The CDR3 runs to 13 residues. Germline V gene sequence: CDR1 DFQATT, CDR2 SNEGSKA (reference sequence).

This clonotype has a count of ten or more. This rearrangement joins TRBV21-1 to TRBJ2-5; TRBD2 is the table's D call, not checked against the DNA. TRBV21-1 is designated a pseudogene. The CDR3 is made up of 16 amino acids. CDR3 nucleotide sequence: TGTGCCAGCAGCAGACGACTAGCGGGGGGAAAAGAGACCCAGTACTTC. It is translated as CASSRRLAGGKETQYF.

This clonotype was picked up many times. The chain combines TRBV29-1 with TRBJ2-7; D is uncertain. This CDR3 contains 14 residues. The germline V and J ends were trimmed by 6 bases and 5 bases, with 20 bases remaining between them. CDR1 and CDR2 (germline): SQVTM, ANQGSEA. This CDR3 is CSVRKTIVDHEQYF. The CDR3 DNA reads TGCAGCGTGCGAAAGACAATAGTTGACCACGAGCAGTACTTC.

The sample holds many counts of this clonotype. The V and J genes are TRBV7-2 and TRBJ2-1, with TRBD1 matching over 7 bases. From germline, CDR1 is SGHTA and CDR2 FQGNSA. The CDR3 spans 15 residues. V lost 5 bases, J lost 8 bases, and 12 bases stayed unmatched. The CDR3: CASSTRQGPVDEQFF. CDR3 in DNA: TGTGCCAGCAGCACCAGACAGGGACCAGTGGATGAGCAGTTCTTC.

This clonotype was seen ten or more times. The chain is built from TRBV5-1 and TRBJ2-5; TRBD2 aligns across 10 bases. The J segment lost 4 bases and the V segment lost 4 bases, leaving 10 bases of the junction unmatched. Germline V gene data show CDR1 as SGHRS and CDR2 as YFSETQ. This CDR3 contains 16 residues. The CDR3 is CASSGRQLAGAETQYF. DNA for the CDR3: TGCGCCAGCAGCGGTCGTCAGCTAGCGGGAGCAGAGACCCAGTACTTC.

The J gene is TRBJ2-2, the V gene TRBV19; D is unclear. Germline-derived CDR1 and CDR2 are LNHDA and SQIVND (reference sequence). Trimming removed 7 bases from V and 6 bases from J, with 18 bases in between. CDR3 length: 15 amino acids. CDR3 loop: CASNIRAGGAGELFF. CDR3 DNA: TGTGCCAGTAATATCCGGGCAGGCGGCGCCGGGGAGCTGTTTTTT.

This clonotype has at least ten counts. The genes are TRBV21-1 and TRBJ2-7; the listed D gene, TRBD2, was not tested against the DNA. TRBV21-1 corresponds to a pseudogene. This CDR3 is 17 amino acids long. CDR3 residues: CASSKDPPDRGSYEQYF. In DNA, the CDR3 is TGTGCCAGCAGCAAAGACCCTCCGGACAGGGGGTCCTACGAGCAGTACTTC.

The CDR3 protein is CASSPGGGSLVYNEQFF. In DNA, the CDR3 is TGCGCCAGCAGCCCGGGGGGGGGTTCGCTAGTCTACAATGAGCAGTTCTTC. The chain links TRBV5-1 to TRBJ2-1; 8 nucleotides agree with TRBD2. CDR1 and CDR2 (germline): SGHRS, YFSETQ. The trim removed 4 bases at V and 3 bases at J, leaving 12 bases unmatched. This CDR3 is 17 amino acids long.

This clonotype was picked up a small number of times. The CDR3, as DNA: TGTGCCAGTAGTATCCGGGGAGGGGAGCTGTTTTTT. This translates into CASSIRGGELFF. This chain connects TRBV19 to TRBJ2-2; a weak D match, TRBD2 (5 bases). V was clipped by 3 bases and J by 8 bases, with 7 bases between them. CDR1 is LNHDA and CDR2 is SQIVND in the germline V gene (reference sequence). The CDR3 spans 12 residues.

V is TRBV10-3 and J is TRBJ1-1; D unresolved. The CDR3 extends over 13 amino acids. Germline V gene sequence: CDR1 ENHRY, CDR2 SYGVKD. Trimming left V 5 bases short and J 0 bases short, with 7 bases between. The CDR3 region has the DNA TGTGCCATCAGTACAGTCATGAACACTGAAGCTTTCTTT. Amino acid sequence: CAISTVMNTEAFF.

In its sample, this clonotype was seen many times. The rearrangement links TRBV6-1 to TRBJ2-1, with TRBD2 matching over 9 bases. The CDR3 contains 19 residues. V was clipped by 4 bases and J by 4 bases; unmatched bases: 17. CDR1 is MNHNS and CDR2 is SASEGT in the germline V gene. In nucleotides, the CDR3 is TGTGCCAGCAGTGGAAGAAGCGGGGGGCCCCCTATTTCATACAATGAGCAGTTCTTC. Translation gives CASSGRSGGPPISYNEQFF.

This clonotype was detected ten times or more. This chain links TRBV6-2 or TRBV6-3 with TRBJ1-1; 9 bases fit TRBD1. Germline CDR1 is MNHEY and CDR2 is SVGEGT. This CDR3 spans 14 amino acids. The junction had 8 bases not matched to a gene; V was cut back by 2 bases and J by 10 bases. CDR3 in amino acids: CASSYGTGPGGAFF. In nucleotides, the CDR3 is TGTGCCAGCAGTTACGGGACAGGGCCAGGGGGAGCTTTCTTT.